What follows are 27 T cell receptor beta chains derived from one specimen sequenced in a study of cytomegalovirus exposure and HLA in healthy donors. Clones were sequenced by immunoSEQ multiplex PCR, and TCRdb holds only the in-frame ones, with some missing. The sample has some 50,000 clones, more than 80% seen once. Material for sequencing was PBMCs. The receptors shown here come from a woman aged 18-29 years in good health and CMV-seronegative.

This chain joins TRBV4-1 and TRBJ1-1, with TRBD1 matching 7 bases. V gave up 1 base and J gave up 4 bases; unmatched junction bases: 6. The CDR3 is made up of 15 amino acids. CDR1 and CDR2 (germline): MGHRA, YSYEKL. The CDR3 DNA follows: TGCGCCAGCAGCCAAGTCCGGGCAGGGGGCACTGAAGCTTTCTTT. It translates to CASSQVRAGGTEAFF.

This clone occurred a few times. V gene TRBV19 combines with J gene TRBJ1-4, with 8 bases aligning to TRBD1. Germline CDR1 is LNHDA and CDR2 is SQIVND (reference sequence). This CDR3 comprises 14 residues. Trimming cost V 3 bases and J 6 bases; bases outside gene matches: 3. CDR3 protein: CASSIAGGDEKLFF. CDR3 DNA: TGTGCCAGTAGTATTGCAGGGGGCGATGAAAAACTGTTTTTT.

J is TRBJ1-3 and V is TRBV10-3; unclear D gene. Germline V gene lookup returns CDR1 ENHRY and CDR2 SYGVKD. V shed 10 bases and J shed 0 bases, with 13 bases lying between them. The CDR3 contains 14 residues. CDR3 bases: TGTGCCACCGCCCACACAGACTCTGGAAACACCATATATTTT. Its translation: CATAHTDSGNTIYF.

The rearrangement links TRBV11-3 to TRBJ2-3; D is perhaps TRBD2 (6 bases). The CDR3 contains 18 residues. The germline V gene encodes CDR1 SGHNT and CDR2 YENEEA. Trimming shortened V by 5 bases and J by 6 bases, and 27 bases separated the two germline ends. CDR3 in DNA: TGTGCCAGCAGCCCGAGGGTAGCGGAGTCCCACCCCGACGATACGCAGTATTTT. Its translation is CASSPRVAESHPDDTQYF. The full variable domain, completed using reference TRBV11-3 and TRBJ2-3, is EAGVVQSPRYKIIEKKQPVAFWCNPISGHNTLYWYLQNLGQGPELLIRYENEEAVDDSQLPKDRFSAERLKGVDSTLKIQPAELGDSAVYLCASSPRVAESHPDDTQYFGPGTRLTVL.

The CDR3 here is CASAPWSGYGYTF. CDR3 DNA: TGTGCCAGCGCCCCGTGGTCGGGCTATGGCTACACCTTC. This rearrangement joins TRBV18 to TRBJ1-2, with D hard to call. CDR1 is KGHSH and CDR2 is LQKENI in the germline V gene. V lost 8 bases, J lost 4 bases, and 14 bases lay in between. The CDR3 contains 13 residues.

V usage is TRBV7-8 and J usage is TRBJ1-4; D unclear. Germline CDR1 reads SGHVS; CDR2 reads FQNEAQ. Trimming shortened V by 4 bases and J by 3 bases, and 9 bases separated the two germline ends. This CDR3 has 14 residues. CDR3 sequence reads: CASSSGSANEKLFF. As DNA, the CDR3 is TGTGCCAGCAGCTCGGGGAGTGCTAATGAAAAACTGTTTTTT.

The J gene is TRBJ2-5, the V gene TRBV5-6, with 9 positions matching TRBD1. Trimming at V came to 1 base and at J to 4 bases, leaving 5 bases not matched to a gene. The germline CDR1 and CDR2 sequences are SGHDT and YYEEEE. The CDR3 runs 15 residues. The CDR3 region has the DNA TGTGCCAGCAGCTTGTTTCGGGGACAGGGAGAGACCCAGTACTTC. This sequence encodes CASSLFRGQGETQYF.

The V gene is TRBV5-1, the J gene TRBJ2-1; tentatively, D is TRBD2 (6 bases). Per germline, CDR1 SGHRS and CDR2 YFSETQ. Trimming shortened V by 4 bases and J by 0 bases, and 14 bases separated the two germline ends. The CDR3 sequence is 16 residues long. The DNA of the CDR3 is TGCGCCAGCAGCGACCGGGACTCGAGCTCCTACAATGAGCAGTTCTTC. Protein sequence: CASSDRDSSSYNEQFF. Looking up the rest from reference TRBV5-1 and TRBJ2-1 gives the full variable domain: KAGVTQTPRYLIKTRGQQVTLSCSPISGHRSVSWYQQTPGQGLQFLFEYFSETQRNKGNFPGRFSGRQFSNSRSEMNVSTLELGDSALYLCASSDRDSSSYNEQFFGPGTRLTVL.

This chain uses TRBV7-9 with TRBJ2-7; D perhaps matches TRBD1 (6 bases). V was clipped by 4 bases and J by 3 bases, with 25 bases between them. Germline loops: CDR1 SEHNR, CDR2 FQNEAQ (reference sequence). The CDR3 runs to 18 residues. CDR3 amino acids: CASSSPKGGPQMNYEQYF. DNA for the CDR3: TGTGCCAGCAGCTCGCCCAAAGGGGGACCCCAAATGAACTACGAGCAGTACTTC. Together with reference TRBV7-9 and TRBJ2-7, the CDR3 gives the full variable domain: DTGVSQNPRHKITKRGQNVTFRCDPISEHNRLYWYRQTLGQGPEFLTYFQNEAQLEKSRLLSDRFSAERPKGSFSTLEIQRTEQGDSAMYLCASSSPKGGPQMNYEQYFGPGTRLTVT.

This rearrangement joins TRBV10-3 to TRBJ2-7, with 7 bases identical to TRBD1. The CDR3 covers 14 residues. The V and J ends lost 3 bases and 7 bases, in that order; junction bases with no gene match: 9. CDR1 and CDR2 from the germline V gene are ENHRY and SYGVKD. CDR3 loop: CAISDKQGWEEQYF. CDR3 DNA sequence: TGTGCCATCAGTGATAAACAGGGGTGGGAAGAGCAGTACTTC.

This clone was picked up one time. The chain uses TRBV11-2 and TRBJ2-3; tentatively, D is TRBD2 (5 bases). V dropped 3 bases and J dropped 6 bases, with 7 bases sitting between them. Germline CDR1 is SGHAT and CDR2 is FQNNGV. The CDR3 is made up of 12 amino acids. The CDR3 sequence: CASSFWRDTQYF. The DNA of the CDR3 is TGTGCCAGCAGCTTTTGGAGGGATACGCAGTATTTT.

This clone showed up just once. This chain uses TRBV9 with TRBJ2-1, with 15 bases matching TRBD2. The CDR3 contains 17 residues. Per germline, CDR1 SGDLS and CDR2 YYNGEE. V lost 0 bases to trimming and J lost 3 bases; unmatched junction nucleotides: 1. The CDR3: CASSVGTSGRDYNEQFF. The DNA for the CDR3 is TGTGCCAGCAGCGTAGGGACTAGCGGGAGGGACTACAATGAGCAGTTCTTC.

The J gene is TRBJ1-2, the V gene TRBV11-3; maybe TRBD1 (5 bases). Per the germline V gene, CDR1 is SGHNT and CDR2 is YENEEA. This CDR3 has 13 amino acids. V lost 2 bases and J lost 6, with 10 bases in between. CDR3 nucleotide sequence: TGTGCCAGCAGCTTATCCCCAGGGCATGGCTACACCTTC. Its protein product is CASSLSPGHGYTF.

V and J are TRBV27 and TRBJ1-3, with TRBD1 matching 11 bases. Germline CDR1 reads MNHEY; CDR2 reads SMNVEV (reference sequence). V shed 5 bases and J 0 bases; nucleotides not matched to a gene: 12. CDR3 size: 19 residues. The CDR3 DNA reads as TGTGCCAGCAGTGGGGGACAGGGGGATCGATATTCCTCTGGAAACACCATATATTTT. Translation: CASSGGQGDRYSSGNTIYF.

The chain combines TRBV23-1 with TRBJ1-2; D remains ambiguous. TRBV23-1 is flagged as an ORF with uncertain function. The CDR3 totals 13 residues. The germline V and J ends were trimmed by 10 bases and 4 bases, with 16 bases remaining between them. CDR3 sequence: CAKGTPGTYGYTF. As DNA, the CDR3 is TGCGCCAAAGGCACCCCAGGAACCTATGGCTACACCTTC.

The chain links TRBV7-2 to TRBJ1-3; 7 bases are a match to TRBD1. The CDR3 spans 14 residues. V trimming: 1 base; J trimming: 8 bases; junction bases outside the gene matches: 5. Germline V CDR1 and CDR2: SGHTA, FQGNSA. CDR3 protein: CASSLDRGRHTIYF. In nucleotides, the CDR3 is TGTGCCAGCAGCTTAGACAGGGGAAGGCACACCATATATTTT.

This chain connects TRBV2 to TRBJ2-2, with a tentative D call TRBD2 (6 bases). Per the germline V gene, CDR1 is SNHLY and CDR2 is FYNNEI. The CDR3 consists of 12 residues. The V end lost 11 bases, the J end lost 5 bases, and 12 bases lay between the germline ends. Written as DNA, the CDR3 is TGTGCCGGAGGGCCGGGAACCGGGGAGCTGTTTTTT. This translates into CAGGPGTGELFF.

The chain uses TRBV5-5 and TRBJ1-2; TRBD1 agrees at 8 bases. In germline, CDR1 is SGHKS, CDR2 YYEKEE (reference sequence). The ends lost 6 bases at V and 4 bases at J; junction bases unmatched: 20. This CDR3 is built from 18 residues. In DNA form, the CDR3 reads TGTGCCAGCACCAAAATATTCCGGGACAGGCCTCCGGCCTATGGCTACACCTTC. This codes for CASTKIFRDRPPAYGYTF.

The chain uses TRBV11-3 and TRBJ2-1, with a possible D match to TRBD1 (5 bases). From germline, CDR1 is SGHNT and CDR2 YENEEA. Trimming removed 6 bases from V and 1 base from J, with 13 bases in between. CDR3 size: 15 residues. DNA for the CDR3: TGTGCCAGCAGTCAACTCAGGGATTCCTACAATGAGCAGTTCTTC. It codes for CASSQLRDSYNEQFF.

The chain uses TRBV7-6 and TRBJ2-1; a weak D match, TRBD1 (6 bases). The germline V gene encodes CDR1 SGHVS and CDR2 FNYEAQ. Trimming pared 3 bases from V and 2 bases from J, leaving 14 bases between. The CDR3 is 16 residues long. CDR3 amino acids: CASSFYRASPYNEQFF. The CDR3 DNA follows: TGTGCCAGCAGCTTTTACAGGGCTAGCCCCTACAATGAGCAGTTCTTC.

The V gene is TRBV29-1, the J gene TRBJ1-3; D remains unclear. This CDR3 spans 12 amino acids. From germline, CDR1 is SQVTM and CDR2 ANQGSEA. V was cut by 6 bases and J by 1 base, with 7 bases left in between. The CDR3 DNA is TGCAGCGTAGGGAGTTCTGGAAACACCATATATTTT. This codes for CSVGSSGNTIYF.

The gene calls are TRBV18 and TRBJ2-4; 10 positions agree with TRBD1. The V segment lost 5 bases and the J segment 1 base; nucleotides outside the gene matches: 8. CDR1 KGHSH and CDR2 LQKENI come from the germline V gene. The CDR3 extends over 17 amino acids. The CDR3, as DNA: TGTGCCAGCTCAGCGGGACAGGGGTCGGCGGCCAAAAACATTCAGTACTTC. It is translated as CASSAGQGSAAKNIQYF.

V is TRBV4-2 and J is TRBJ1-4; 9 bases are shared with TRBD1. V was clipped by 0 bases and J by 8 bases; unmatched bases: 10. There are 17 residues in the CDR3. CDR1 is LGHNA and CDR2 is YNFKEQ in the germline V gene. The CDR3 reads CASSQDWRTGVGEKLFF. The CDR3 DNA reads as TGTGCCAGCAGCCAAGATTGGCGGACAGGGGTAGGGGAAAAACTGTTTTTT.

CDR3 residues: CASSLGGDYGYTF. The CDR3, as DNA: TGTGCCAGCAGCTTAGGGGGCGACTATGGCTACACCTTC. The V gene is TRBV5-5, the J gene TRBJ1-2, with 7 bases lining up with TRBD1. Germline lookup yields CDR1 SGHKS and CDR2 YYEKEE (reference sequence). The trim removed 2 bases at V and 3 bases at J, leaving 1 base unmatched. The length of the CDR3 is 13 residues.

The chain combines TRBV7-7 with TRBJ2-2; 11 nucleotides agree with TRBD2. The CDR3 has 17 amino acids. V shed 2 bases, J shed 5 bases, and the junction held 7 bases outside the gene matches. Germline lookup yields CDR1 SSHAT and CDR2 FNYEAQ (reference sequence). This CDR3 is CASSLNPSGGTTGELFF. The CDR3 DNA is TGTGCCAGCAGCTTAAACCCTAGCGGGGGGACGACCGGGGAGCTGTTTTTT.

This clone is medium-sized within its sample. This sample includes further DNA sequences coding for the same CDR3. The rearrangement links TRBV6-4 to TRBJ2-3, with D possibly TRBD2 on 7 matching bases. Germline CDR1 and CDR2: MRHNA and SNTAGT. Trimming cost V 4 bases and J 2 bases, with 10 bases left between them. This CDR3 region has 14 residues. The CDR3 is CASSGGGSTDTQYF. DNA of the CDR3: TGTGCCAGCAGTGGCGGGGGCTCCACAGATACGCAGTATTTT.

V usage is TRBV2 and J usage is TRBJ2-7; D unclear. The germline V gene encodes CDR1 SNHLY and CDR2 FYNNEI. This CDR3 spans 12 amino acids. Trimming removed 3 bases from V and 3 bases from J, with 6 bases in between. The CDR3 DNA sequence: TGTGCCAGCAGTGAGGTCAGCTACGAGCAGTACTTC. This translates into CASSEVSYEQYF. Complete variable domain (other parts from reference TRBV2 and TRBJ2-7): EPEVTQTPSHQVTQMGQEVILRCVPISNHLYFYWYRQILGQKVEFLVSFYNNEISEKSEIFDDQFSVERPDGSNFTLKIRSTKLEDSAMYFCASSEVSYEQYFGPGTRLTVT.